These T cell receptor beta chains were read from a single sample in a study of T cells in Graves' hyperthyroidism and ophthalmopathy. TCRdb reprocessed the multiplex PCR reads with MiXCR, giving one entry per CDR3 protein. The sample lists about 410,000 distinct CDR3 sequences; roughly 15% were seen once. Sequencing was carried out using blood. These receptors originate from a man aged 18-30 years with Graves' ophthalmopathy. Each CDR3 is given with its conserved first and last residue. The D gene is left open where the match is weak.

cdr3_length j_call v_call d_call cdr3_aa
16 TRBJ2-3 TRBV7-2 TRBD1 CASSLWTGGSTDTQYF
17 TRBJ2-7 TRBV4-2 TRBD2 CASSQGETSGGYYEQYF
14 TRBJ2-1 TRBV28 TRBD2 CASRPGLAVNEQFF
13 TRBJ2-3 TRBV24-1 . CATEGFGTDTQYF
15 TRBJ2-7 TRBV3-1 . CASSPRRPAYYEQYF
15 TRBJ1-2 TRBV11-2 TRBD1 CASSPGQGGNCGYTF
14 TRBJ2-7 TRBV6-5 . CASSYSMRSYEQYF
14 TRBJ2-7 TRBV28 . CASSLFTGNYEQYF
16 TRBJ2-5 TRBV11-2 TRBD2 CASRSLAGGTWETQYF
15 TRBJ2-7 TRBV11-3 TRBD2 CASSLSPSGGEEQYF
16 TRBJ2-1 TRBV20-1 . CSANPISLRGDNEQFF
14 TRBJ2-7 TRBV28 . CASSYEVLSYEQYF
12 TRBJ2-6 TRBV7-9 TRBD1 CASSLRWDSSSF
13 TRBJ1-4 TRBV19 . CASSPSPREKLFF
16 TRBJ2-7 TRBV24-1 . CATTSFFYRLPYEQYF
15 TRBJ2-7 TRBV5-1 TRBD2 CASSLWASGPYEQYF
11 TRBJ1-1 TRBV2 . CASMRELGAFF
14 TRBJ1-5 TRBV10-3 . CAISELGSNQPQHF
14 TRBJ2-2 TRBV29-1 TRBD1 CSPRYRGNTGELFF
15 TRBJ2-3 TRBV14 . CASSPPGTRTDTQYF
16 TRBJ2-1 TRBV10-3 TRBD2 CAISESALAGGSEQFF
12 TRBJ1-3 TRBV7-8 . CASSSLQDTIYF
14 TRBJ2-7 TRBV7-9 TRBD1 CASSSGTGGNEQYF
14 TRBJ2-7 TRBV11-2 . CASSQGRQSHEQYF
13 TRBJ2-5 TRBV6-1 . CASSEVYQETQYF
16 TRBJ1-2 TRBV4-2 . CASSQRGEPSNYGYTF
15 TRBJ1-1 TRBV27 TRBD1 CASLSQGAGATEAFF
18 TRBJ2-4 TRBV20-1 TRBD1 CSATLGTGLLGAKNIQYF
15 TRBJ2-3 TRBV5-1 TRBD1 CASSSTGDRADTQYF
16 TRBJ2-4 TRBV19 TRBD1 CASSPIMPGTGAIQYF
13 TRBJ2-3 TRBV9 . CASSVESADTQYF
13 TRBJ2-7 TRBV2 . CASKVQSSYEQYF
13 TRBJ2-5 TRBV12-3/TRBV12-4 . CASSFRGMETQYF
16 TRBJ1-2 TRBV13 . CASSSLSGGLVYGYTF
16 TRBJ2-7 TRBV11-2 TRBD2 CASSLLASGSSYEQYF
14 TRBJ2-7 TRBV6-1 . CASSPKAWWYEQYF
14 TRBJ1-6 TRBV10-1 TRBD1 CASSVGTGDSPLHF
13 TRBJ1-2 TRBV6-1 TRBD1 CASSPGTGIGYTF
13 TRBJ1-2 TRBV28 . CASKGSELYGYTF
13 TRBJ1-2 TRBV19 . CASSIGANYGYTF
14 TRBJ2-1 TRBV7-9 . CASGESGPGDEQFF
17 TRBJ2-1 TRBV6-1 TRBD2 CASSSLFAGGLDNEQFF
13 TRBJ1-1 TRBV30 TRBD1 CAWSRQGLNEAFF
13 TRBJ1-2 TRBV2 . CASRKGYNYGYTF
16 TRBJ1-1 TRBV3-1 . CASSPSFRAPNTEAFF
13 TRBJ2-1 TRBV11-1 . CASEAGTYNEQFF